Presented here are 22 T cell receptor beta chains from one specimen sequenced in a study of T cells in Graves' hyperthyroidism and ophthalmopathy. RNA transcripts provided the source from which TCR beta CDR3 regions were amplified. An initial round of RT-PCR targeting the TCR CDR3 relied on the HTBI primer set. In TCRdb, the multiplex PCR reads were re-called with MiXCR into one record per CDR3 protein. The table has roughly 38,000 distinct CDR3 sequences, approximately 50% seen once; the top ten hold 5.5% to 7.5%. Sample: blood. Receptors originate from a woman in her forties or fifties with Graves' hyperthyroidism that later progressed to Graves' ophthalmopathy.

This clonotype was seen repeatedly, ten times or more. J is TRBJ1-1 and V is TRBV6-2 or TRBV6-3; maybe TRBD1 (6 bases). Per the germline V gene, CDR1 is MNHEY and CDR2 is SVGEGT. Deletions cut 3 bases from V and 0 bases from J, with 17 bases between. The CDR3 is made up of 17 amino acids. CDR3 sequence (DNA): TGTGCCAGCAGTTATCTTCGAGGGGGTCCAATGAACACTGAAGCTTTCTTT. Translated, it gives CASSYLRGGPMNTEAFF.

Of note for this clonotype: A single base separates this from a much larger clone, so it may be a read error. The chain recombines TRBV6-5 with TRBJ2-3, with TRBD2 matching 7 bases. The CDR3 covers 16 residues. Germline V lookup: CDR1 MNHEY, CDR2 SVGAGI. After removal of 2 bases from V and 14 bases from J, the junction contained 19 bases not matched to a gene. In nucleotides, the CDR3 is TGTGCCAGCAGTTACGAAGGGAGGGCCACCGCAGATGCGCGGTATTTT. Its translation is CASSYEGRATADARYF.

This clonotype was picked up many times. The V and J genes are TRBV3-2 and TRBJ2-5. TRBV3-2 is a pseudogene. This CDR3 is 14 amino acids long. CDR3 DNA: TGTGCCAGCAGCCAAGTTCGAAGGCCGGAGACCCAGTACTTC. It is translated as CASSQVRRPETQYF.

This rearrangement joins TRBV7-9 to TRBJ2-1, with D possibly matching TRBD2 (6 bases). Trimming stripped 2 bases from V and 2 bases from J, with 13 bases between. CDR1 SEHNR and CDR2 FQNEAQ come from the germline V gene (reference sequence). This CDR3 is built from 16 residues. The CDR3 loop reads CASSLNRGAPYNEQFF. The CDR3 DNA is TGTGCCAGCAGCTTAAATCGCGGGGCACCCTACAATGAGCAGTTCTTC.

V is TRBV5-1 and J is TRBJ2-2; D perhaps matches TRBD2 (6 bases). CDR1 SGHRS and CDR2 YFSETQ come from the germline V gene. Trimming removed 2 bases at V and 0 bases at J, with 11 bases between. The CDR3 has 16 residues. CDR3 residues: CASSLGGTSNTGELFF. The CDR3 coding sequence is TGCGCCAGCAGCTTAGGCGGGACTTCGAACACCGGGGAGCTGTTTTTT.

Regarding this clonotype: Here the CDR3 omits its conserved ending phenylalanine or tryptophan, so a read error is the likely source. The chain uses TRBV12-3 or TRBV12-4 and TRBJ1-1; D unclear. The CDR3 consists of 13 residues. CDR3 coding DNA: TGTGCCAGCAGTTTAGTAGGGAACACGGAAGCTTTCTGT. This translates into CASSLVGNTEAFC.

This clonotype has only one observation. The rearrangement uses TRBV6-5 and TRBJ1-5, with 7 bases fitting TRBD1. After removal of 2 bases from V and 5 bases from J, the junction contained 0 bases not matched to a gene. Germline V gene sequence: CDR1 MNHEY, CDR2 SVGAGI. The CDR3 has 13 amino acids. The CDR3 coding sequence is TGTGCCAGCAGTTACAGGGGGCATCAGCCCCAGCATTTT. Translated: CASSYRGHQPQHF.

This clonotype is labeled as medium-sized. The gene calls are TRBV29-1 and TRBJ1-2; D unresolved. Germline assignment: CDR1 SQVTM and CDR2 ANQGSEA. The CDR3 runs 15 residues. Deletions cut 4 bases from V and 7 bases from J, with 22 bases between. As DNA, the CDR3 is TGCAGCGTTGTCGGTAACAAGGAGTTTGGTGGTGGCTACACCTTC. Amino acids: CSVVGNKEFGGGYTF.

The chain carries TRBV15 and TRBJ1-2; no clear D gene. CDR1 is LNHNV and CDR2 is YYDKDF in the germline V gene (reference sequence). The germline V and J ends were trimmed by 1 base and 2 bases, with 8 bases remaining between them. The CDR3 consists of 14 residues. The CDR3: CATSRAGPNYGYTF. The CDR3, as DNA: TGTGCCACCAGCAGAGCGGGCCCGAACTATGGCTACACCTTC.

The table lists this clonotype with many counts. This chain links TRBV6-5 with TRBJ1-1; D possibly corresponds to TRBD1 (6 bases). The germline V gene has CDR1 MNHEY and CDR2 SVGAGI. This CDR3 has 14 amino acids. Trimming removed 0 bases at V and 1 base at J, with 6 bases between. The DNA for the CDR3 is TGTGCCAGCAGTTACTCACAGGGGAACACTGAAGCTTTCTTT. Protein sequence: CASSYSQGNTEAFF.

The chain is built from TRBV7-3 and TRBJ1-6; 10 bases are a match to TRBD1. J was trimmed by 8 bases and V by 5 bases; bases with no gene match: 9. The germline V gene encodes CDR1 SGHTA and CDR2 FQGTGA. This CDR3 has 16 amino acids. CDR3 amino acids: CASSPPGQGRYSPLHF. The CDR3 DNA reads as TGTGCCAGCAGCCCTCCGGGACAGGGGAGGTATTCACCCCTCCACTTT.

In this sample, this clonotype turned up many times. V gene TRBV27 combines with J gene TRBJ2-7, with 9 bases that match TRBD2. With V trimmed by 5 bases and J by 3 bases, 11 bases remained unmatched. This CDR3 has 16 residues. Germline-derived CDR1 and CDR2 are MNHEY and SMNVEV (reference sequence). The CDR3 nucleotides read TGTGCCAGCAGTCCCCCGGGGGCTAGCGGGAACTACGAGCAGTACTTC. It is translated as CASSPPGASGNYEQYF.

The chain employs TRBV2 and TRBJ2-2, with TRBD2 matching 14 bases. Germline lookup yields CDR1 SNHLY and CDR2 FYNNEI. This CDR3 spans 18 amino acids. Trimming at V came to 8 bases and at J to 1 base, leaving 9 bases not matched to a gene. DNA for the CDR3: TGTGCCAGCGGAGGGACTAGCGGGAGATGGGTGAACACCGGGGAGCTGTTTTTT. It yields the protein CASGGTSGRWVNTGELFF.

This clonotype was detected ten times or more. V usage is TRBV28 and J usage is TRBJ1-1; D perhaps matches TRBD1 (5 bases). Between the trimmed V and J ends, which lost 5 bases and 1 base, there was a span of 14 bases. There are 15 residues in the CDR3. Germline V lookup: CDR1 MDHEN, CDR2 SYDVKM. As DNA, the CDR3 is TGTGCCAGCAGTCCGGGGAAGGGGTCGAACACTGAAGCTTTCTTT. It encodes CASSPGKGSNTEAFF. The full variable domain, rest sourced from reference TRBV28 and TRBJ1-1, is DVKVTQSSRYLVKRTGEKVFLECVQDMDHENMFWYRQDPGLGLRLIYFSYDVKMKEKGDIPEGYSVSREKKERFSLILESASTNQTSMYLCASSPGKGSNTEAFFGQGTRLTVV.

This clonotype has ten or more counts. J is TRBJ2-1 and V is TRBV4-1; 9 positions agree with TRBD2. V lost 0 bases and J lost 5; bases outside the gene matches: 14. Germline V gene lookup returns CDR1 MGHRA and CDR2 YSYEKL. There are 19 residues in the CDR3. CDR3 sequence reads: CASSQEQLAGRTVNNEQFF. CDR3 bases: TGCGCCAGCAGCCAAGAACAGCTAGCGGGGAGAACGGTGAACAATGAGCAGTTCTTC.

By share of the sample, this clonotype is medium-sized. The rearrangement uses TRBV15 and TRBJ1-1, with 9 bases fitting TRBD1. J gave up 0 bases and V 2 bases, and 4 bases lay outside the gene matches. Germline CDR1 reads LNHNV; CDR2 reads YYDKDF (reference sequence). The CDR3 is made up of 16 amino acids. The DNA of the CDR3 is TGTGCCACCAGCAGACCGGGACAGGGAATGAACACTGAAGCTTTCTTT. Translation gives CATSRPGQGMNTEAFF.

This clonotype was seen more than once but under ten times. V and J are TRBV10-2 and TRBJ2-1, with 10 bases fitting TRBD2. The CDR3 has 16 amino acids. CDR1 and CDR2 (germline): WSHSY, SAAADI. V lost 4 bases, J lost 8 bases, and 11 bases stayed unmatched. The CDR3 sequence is CASSGHSGRSVYEQFF. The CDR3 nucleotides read TGCGCCAGCAGTGGGCATAGCGGGAGGTCCGTATATGAGCAGTTCTTC.

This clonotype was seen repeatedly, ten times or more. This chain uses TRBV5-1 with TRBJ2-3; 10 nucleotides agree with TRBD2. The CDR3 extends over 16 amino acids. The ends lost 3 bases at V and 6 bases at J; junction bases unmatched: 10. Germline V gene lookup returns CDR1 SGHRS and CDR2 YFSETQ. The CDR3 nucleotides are TGCGCCAGCAGCTGGGGTCCCGGGACTAGCGTTGATACGCAGTATTTT. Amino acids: CASSWGPGTSVDTQYF.

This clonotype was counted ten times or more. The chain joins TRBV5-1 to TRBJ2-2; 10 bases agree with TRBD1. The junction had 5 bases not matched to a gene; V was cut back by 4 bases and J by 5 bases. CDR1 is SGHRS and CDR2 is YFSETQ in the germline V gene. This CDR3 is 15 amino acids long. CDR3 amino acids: CASSEDRGGTGELFF. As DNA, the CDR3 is TGCGCCAGCAGCGAGGACAGGGGGGGTACCGGGGAGCTGTTTTTT. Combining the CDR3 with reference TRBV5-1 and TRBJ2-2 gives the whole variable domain KAGVTQTPRYLIKTRGQQVTLSCSPISGHRSVSWYQQTPGQGLQFLFEYFSETQRNKGNFPGRFSGRQFSNSRSEMNVSTLELGDSALYLCASSEDRGGTGELFFGEGSRLTVL.

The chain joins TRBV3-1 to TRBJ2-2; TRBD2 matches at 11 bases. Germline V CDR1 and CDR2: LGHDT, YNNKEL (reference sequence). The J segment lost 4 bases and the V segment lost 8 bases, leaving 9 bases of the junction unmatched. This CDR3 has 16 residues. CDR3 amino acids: CASGISGRAGTGELFF. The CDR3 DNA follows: TGTGCCAGCGGTATTAGCGGGAGGGCCGGCACCGGGGAGCTGTTTTTT.

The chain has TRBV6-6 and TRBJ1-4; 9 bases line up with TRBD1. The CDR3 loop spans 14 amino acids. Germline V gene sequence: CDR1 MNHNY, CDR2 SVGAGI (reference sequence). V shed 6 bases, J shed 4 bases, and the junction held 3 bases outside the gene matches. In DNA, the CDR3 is TGTGCCAGCAGGGGGGGACAGGGTAATGAAAAACTGTTTTTT. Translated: CASRGGQGNEKLFF.

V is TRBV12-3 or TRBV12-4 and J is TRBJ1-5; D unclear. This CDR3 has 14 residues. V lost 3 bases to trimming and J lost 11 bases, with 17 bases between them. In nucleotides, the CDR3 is TGTGCCAGCAGTTTTATGGTGCCGCAAGAGACCCAGCATTTT. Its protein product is CASSFMVPQETQHF.